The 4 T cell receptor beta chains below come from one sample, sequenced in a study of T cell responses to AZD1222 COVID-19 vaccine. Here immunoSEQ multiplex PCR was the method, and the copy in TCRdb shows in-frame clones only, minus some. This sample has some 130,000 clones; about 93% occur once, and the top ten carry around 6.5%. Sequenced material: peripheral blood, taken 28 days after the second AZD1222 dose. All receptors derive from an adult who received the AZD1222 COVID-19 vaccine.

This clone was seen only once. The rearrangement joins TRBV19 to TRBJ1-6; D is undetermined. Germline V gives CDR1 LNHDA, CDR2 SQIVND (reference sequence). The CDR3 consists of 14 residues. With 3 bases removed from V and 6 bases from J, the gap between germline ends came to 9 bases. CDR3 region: CASSIWQINSPLHF. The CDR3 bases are TGTGCCAGTAGTATTTGGCAGATTAATTCACCCCTCCACTTT.

The CDR3 nucleotides are TGTGCCAGCACGACAGGCCCTAGAGGAGAAAAACTGTTTTTT. Translating gives CASTTGPRGEKLFF. The chain joins TRBV2 to TRBJ1-4; D might be TRBD1 (6 bases). Germline assignment: CDR1 SNHLY and CDR2 FYNNEI. The V and J ends lost 7 bases and 8 bases respectively, with 17 bases between them. The CDR3 sequence is 14 residues long. The whole variable domain, filled in from reference TRBV2 and TRBJ1-4, reads EPEVTQTPSHQVTQMGQEVILRCVPISNHLYFYWYRQILGQKVEFLVSFYNNEISEKSEIFDDQFSVERPDGSNFTLKIRSTKLEDSAMYFCASTTGPRGEKLFFGSGTQLSVL.

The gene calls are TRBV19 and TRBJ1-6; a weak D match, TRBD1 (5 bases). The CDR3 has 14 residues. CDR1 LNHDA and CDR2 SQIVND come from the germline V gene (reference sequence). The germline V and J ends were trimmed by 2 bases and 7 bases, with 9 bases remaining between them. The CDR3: CASSILGGNSPLHF. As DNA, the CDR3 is TGTGCCAGTAGTATATTGGGGGGGAATTCACCCCTCCACTTT.

The CDR3 region has the DNA TGTGCCAGCAGCGTAGGGGGGGCATACGACTATGGCTACACCTTC. Amino acids: CASSVGGAYDYGYTF. This chain joins TRBV9 and TRBJ1-2, with D perhaps matching TRBD1 (6 bases). CDR1 is SGDLS and CDR2 is YYNGEE in the germline V gene. The CDR3 has 15 amino acids. Trimming shortened V by 0 bases and J by 3 bases, and 12 bases separated the two germline ends.